This section outlines one TCR beta chain sequence together with its context. This clonotype was seen repeatedly, ten times or more. This receptor's antigen is unknown. Within one base of it there is no much larger clone, and no base qualities were kept. This entry is derived from a study of post-analysis software for immune sequencing data (dated by TCRdb to between 2015 and 2017). With respect to the entire study: Recorded disease courses included relapsing-remitting, secondary progressive and progressive-relapsing multiple sclerosis, with some patients lacking subtype annotation. Patient repertoires were compared against 11 to 12 previously published healthy control repertoires from donors aged roughly 6 to 25 years. A subset of samples was prepared in parallel using single-end sample barcoding, then pooled and co-amplified after Illumina adapter ligation.

TCR beta repertoires were profiled from peripheral blood of about a dozen young patients with multiple sclerosis to demonstrate the VDJtools post-analysis software. The multiple sclerosis patients were children and adolescents ranging in age from about 6 to 17 years. What the research found in general, with its limitations: The multiple sclerosis patient group was slightly younger than the control group. When samples were clustered directly using the F measure, samples prepared in the same batch co-clustered strongly, which prompted a batch-effect correction. Normalized Chao1 diversity was significantly lower in multiple sclerosis patients than controls, suggesting substantial peripheral T-cell clonal expansion.

The method behind the library was PCR. Instrument on record: Illumina HiSeq 2500. To reduce PCR and sequencing biases, unique molecular identifiers were incorporated into the TCR beta cDNA libraries. Some 500,000 cDNA molecules were obtained per 1 to 10 million input T cells, so each molecule approximated one T cell. Patient libraries were prepared and sequenced with the same protocol used for the earlier healthy control dataset. Within a given batch, samples were prepared together, multiplexed and sequenced on the same HiSeq lane. The authors' analysis ran thus. Raw barcoded reads were processed with MIGEC, and single-read molecular identifier groups were discarded before consensus assembly and CDR3 extraction. Clonotype tables were post-analysed with VDJtools, and diversity was normalized by down-sampling all datasets to the smallest sample size. To correct batch-related cross-sample contamination, repertoire overlap clustering matched CDR3 amino acid sequences but not nucleotide sequences. TCRdb passed the public sequencing reads through fastp at Q25 and MiXCR, retaining productive beta sequences. All rows with the same CDR3 protein become a single entry with the most common DNA and genes. TCRdb, not the authors, supplied the V and J calls. The sample table records roughly 800,000 distinct CDR3 sequences; about 27% of these occur just once. Roughly 0.53% of the sample comes from the top ten.

Sequenced input: blood. The receptor was isolated from a girl under 18 with multiple sclerosis.

The nucleotides read TGCGCCAGCAGCCAAGGAGGGTTTGGCTACACCTTC. It codes for CASSQGGFGYTF. The rearranged segments are TRBV4-3 and TRBJ1-2; no D gene is confidently identified. Per the germline V gene, LGHNA is the CDR1 and YSLEER is the CDR2. Relative to germline, V is 1 base shorter and J is 7 bases shorter, with 7 bases between their ends. The CDR3 holds 12 amino acids from the cysteine to the phenylalanine. Only the CDR3 DNA stays, 36 bases, in frame from base 1.